Detailed here is one T cell receptor (beta chain). What antigen it recognizes has not been identified. Base qualities are not provided; no much larger clone lies one nucleotide away. The cohort comprised fewer than 700 healthy bone marrow donors. All cohort members were sampled while nominally healthy, although unrecorded immune exposures were likely present. The donor was CMV seropositive and belonged to the group of a few hundred seropositive cohort members. Each donor provided a peripheral blood sample, and peripheral blood mononuclear cells were used for TCR beta sequencing. The Qiagen DNeasy Blood Extraction Kit was used to extract genomic DNA from the blood cell samples. Library construction relied on the immunoSEQ multiplex PCR assay. For the multiplex PCR, a mixture combining 60 forward primers for TCR Vbeta segments and 13 reverse primers for TCR Jbeta segments was used. Amplification of the CDR3 region of rearranged TCR beta genes was performed with a multiplex PCR assay on genomic DNA. The Illumina HiSeq System was used to sequence the amplified TCR beta libraries as 87-base-pair reads. Turning to the authors' computational methods: A later analysis counted about 82 million unique TCR beta chains across the 666 repertoires, and roughly 9.9 million of these chains were shared by at least two donors. Raw reads were error-corrected and collapsed into unique sequences by a nearest-neighbor algorithm in which closely related sequences were merged to remove PCR and sequencing errors. Alignment of CDR3 sequences to IMGT reference sequences was used to assign V, D and J gene segments. For a sequence to be retained, a match of at least six nucleotides to both a V gene segment and a J gene segment was required. Rearrangements were classified as productive when the CDR3 lacked stop codons and remained in frame with V and J, and all other rearrangements were classified as non-productive. CDR3 was defined by IMGT convention, running from the second conserved V-encoded cysteine to the conserved J-encoded phenylalanine. The earlier analysis of fewer than 700 of the donors excluded sequences that lacked an unambiguous match to a single V gene segment. In an earlier analysis of around 600 of the donors, V segments were called functional above 56.7% productive rearrangements and were called segregating when the between-donor standard deviation exceeded 5%. A statistical classification framework was built to diagnose cytomegalovirus status from the catalog of TCR beta chain sequences. V and J gene assignment, in a later analysis, came from comparing TCR nucleotide sequences with IMGT/GENE-DB human TR gene sequences. A later analysis assigned CDR3 sequences and most-parsimonious VDJ recombination scenarios with the TCRdist pipeline. A later analysis defined each TCR beta chain by its CDR3 amino acid sequence plus V-gene family, and excluded reads lacking a unique V-gene family. As a way to deal with suspected cross-contamination and a sequencing artifact, a later analysis dropped roughly 600 nucleotide sequences that were highly shared and had low generation probability. In a later analysis, a clonal expansion index was calculated for each public chain from normalized within-repertoire ranks of inferred template counts. In a later analysis, generation probabilities were computed using a VDJ recombination model fitted to out-of-frame rearrangements, and the results were checked against IGoR. A later analysis scored TCR-TCR, TCR-HLA and TCR-CMV co-occurrence with hypergeometric tests, applying a repertoire-size bias correction to TCR pairs. To estimate false discovery rates, a later analysis permuted the HLA or CMV assignments 20 times. A later analysis grouped co-occurring TCRs with DBSCAN, adding TCRdist sequence similarity when clustering within HLA-allele-positive subsets. For co-occurrence clustering, repertoires with fewer than 30,000 or more than 120,000 public chains were excluded, along with roughly 5 repertoires with anomalous nucleotide sharing. The immuneACCESS repertoire file appears here via TCRdb, limited to in-frame rearrangements. These files lack a portion of the clones; in checked studies, under half of the deficit traces to unresolved V genes, and the cause of the others is not known. V, J and clone size are those of that table, while D and trimming were read from the DNA. Here the sample has fewer than 200,000 clones; about 76% occur a single time. Of the sample, 7% to 8.5% is held by the ten largest clones.

The CDR3 has 13 amino acids, counting the end cysteine and phenylalanine. Of the read, only the CDR3 DNA is kept; its 39 bases are in frame from base 1. Taken from the germline V gene, the CDR1 and CDR2 loops are ENHRY and SYGVKD. V and J are trimmed by 2 bases and 4 bases, and the gene matches miss 0 bases of the junction. The source of the sample is a study of cytomegalovirus exposure and HLA in healthy donors (dated by TCRdb to about 2017). Regarding the complete study: According to an earlier analysis of 587 of the donors, about 190 million T cells yielded 117 million unique TCR beta sequences and about 300 Gb of sequence data. The study profiled the T cell repertoires of 666 subjects by immunosequencing and related them to cytomegalovirus serostatus. Approximately 310 gigabases of sequencing data and around 87 million unique TCR sequences were included in an early release covering about 620 HLA-typed donors. A separate validation cohort of approximately 130 different subjects was used in addition to the roughly 700-subject first cohort. The genetic ancestry cluster associated with self-reported Caucasian donors included over 65% of the approximately 400 genotyped donors. Several DR-DQ haplotypes were handled as single units for association and clustering because linkage in the cohort was strong. Donor age, sex, ethnicity and CMV serostatus were compiled together with the repertoire data. To predict cytomegalovirus infection status, the study combined high-throughput TCR immunosequencing, statistical association of individual TCRs with disease status, and machine learning. All discovery cohort repertoires had been generated using a single sequencing platform. The study was designed to test whether signatures of past pathogen exposure could be identified by cataloging public T cell receptors. A later analysis re-analyzed previously published TCR beta repertoires from approximately 670 donors and added high-resolution HLA genotyping to study TCR occurrence patterns. Both class I and class II loci were covered by HLA typing, at four-digit resolution. To decide whether each TCR beta V gene segment behaved as functional or pseudogenic, an earlier analysis of some 540 of the donors relied on high-throughput TCR beta sequencing. Across some 400 genotyped donors of the cohort, an average of about 220,000 unique TCR beta nucleotide sequences per donor were sequenced, and roughly a sixth of those sequences were non-productive. Typing coverage varied by locus: about 620-630 donors for A, B, C, DRB1 and DQB1; about 520 for DQA1; 600 to 610 for DPA1; roughly 450 for DPB1. Genome-wide SNP genotypes for about 65% of the roughly 670 donors were used in a later genetic analysis, which treated that subset as a discovery cohort. Rather than using new phenotypic data, the later analysis identified candidate immune exposures from TCR beta sequences and from how often those sequences occurred across donors.

The investigation overall reported the following: Three of the identified cytomegalovirus-associated TCR beta chains were confirmed in vitro to be specific for cytomegalovirus antigens. In a later analysis, HLA-associated TCR beta chains were found to be more clonally expanded and to have lower generation probabilities than equally common non-associated chains. Roughly uniform sequencing depth across donors was assumed in presence/absence analyses, although this assumption may not hold. A further reported finding was that TCR beta sequences accurately predicted the HLA-A and HLA-B alleles for most subjects in the first cohort. In a later analysis, the rate of TCR association differed among HLA loci, with DRB1 alleles having the most associated TCRs and HLA-C alleles having the fewest. The classifier was reported to diagnose cytomegalovirus status with high specificity and sensitivity in both the original cohort and the validation cohort. Most TCR sequences were seen in very few donors, while some public TCRs were found in many individuals. Compared with the roughly 720-donor mean, donors in an Asian-associated ancestry cluster had fewer N-insertions in productive TCRs, according to a later genetic analysis. According to the authors, the approach could potentially be generalized to other disease states and immunological phenotypes. Immune exposure information for the cohort was limited to CMV serostatus. Because some donors lacked HLA typing at each locus, the association tests relied only on the typed subset. In a later analysis, around 17,000 TCR beta sequences were associated with specific HLA alleles at a false discovery rate of 0.05. Assigning TCR associations to individual alleles was difficult when HLA alleles, especially DR and DQ, strongly co-occurred. In a later analysis, several top co-occurrence clusters were reported to appear linked to parvovirus B19, influenza, CMV and Epstein-Barr virus. The earlier analysis of approximately 560 of the donors excluded some 15 rarely observed V segments, including chromosome 9 orphons, because counts were too low. A cluster of highly shared sequence variants was judged likely to represent a technical artifact of the sequencing pipeline. Only TCR beta chains were sequenced in this cohort, and the absence of alpha or paired-chain data limited detectable features. A later genetic analysis associated a missense DCLRE1C variant with V-gene and J-gene trimming of TCR beta chains, and an independent cohort replicated the association. A later analysis found that most CMV-associated TCR beta chains appeared HLA-restricted, with HLA associations seemingly driven largely by CMV exposure. Some IMGT-functional V segments, including TRBV6-2 and TRBV6-3, could not be told apart with the 87-base-pair reads, so those segments were excluded. An earlier analysis of approximately 530 of the donors showed that most TCR beta V segments appeared in productive rearrangements either about 90% or about 30% of the time, which broadly matched IMGT annotations. Correlated functional status among segregating V segments might be attributable to linkage disequilibrium, but an unknown experimental factor could not be ruled out. In the study, some 160 TCR beta chains were listed as associated with cytomegalovirus.

The rearranged segments are TRBV10-3 and TRBJ2-7; the junction holds 9 bases that match TRBD1. This TCR derives from a male donor in good health and CMV-seropositive. Input material: PBMCs. The encoded CDR3 is CAISEDRGYEQYF. The nucleotides read TGTGCCATCAGTGAGGACAGGGGGTACGAGCAGTACTTC.